These T cell receptor beta chains were read from a single sample in a study of T cell repertoires in cytomegalovirus infection. In TCRdb, the reads were re-called with MiXCR into one record per CDR3 protein. Counted here are about 570,000 distinct CDR3 sequences, 35% to 50% occurring once; the ten biggest clones make up about 46%. These receptors are not linked to any known antigen. The sequencing used cultured PBMCs, collected from culture after CMV antigen stimulation. The receptors come from a human donor in good health (CMV status not recorded). Some clones in this sample may be carry-over from other donors' samples. CDR3s include the opening cysteine and the closing phenylalanine or tryptophan.

v_call	cdr3_length	j_call	cdr3_aa
TRBV15	13	TRBJ2-5	CAYTKGAGETQYF
TRBV7-8	14	TRBJ2-7	CASSLAGGQGEQYF
TRBV7-9	14	TRBJ2-7	CASSLVAGGGEQYF
TRBV11-2	14	TRBJ2-1	CASTLTSGGAGPFF
TRBV7-6	13	TRBJ1-5	CASIGDLYQPQHF
TRBV20-1	15	TRBJ2-1	CSALSGRASYNEQFF
TRBV28	13	TRBJ2-4	CASSLPSGDNQYF
TRBV20-1	15	TRBJ2-7	CSASPLGENSYEQYF
TRBV7-2	13	TRBJ2-6	CASSFAGANVLTF
TRBV20-1	14	TRBJ2-3	CSATGQESTDTQYF
TRBV15	15	TRBJ2-4	CATSSLGGAKNIQYF
TRBV20-1	13	TRBJ2-1	CSARTNLYNEQFF
TRBV7-9	14	TRBJ1-2	CASSLEGGQGRYTF
TRBV7-2	13	TRBJ2-7	CASSRVRTYEQYF
TRBV5-1	15	TRBJ2-5	CASSYDPRGIETQYF
TRBV5-6	15	TRBJ2-7	CASSLGAGRAFEQYF
TRBV5-5	15	TRBJ1-1	CASSGGESGWTEAFF
TRBV7-8	18	TRBJ2-1	CASSLGPLGNQRDNEQFF
TRBV20-1	14	TRBJ2-7	CSALARSGYYEQYF
TRBV7-2	17	TRBJ2-3	CASSLVQREGPRGTQYF
TRBV12-3/TRBV12-4	11	TRBJ1-1	CASGSGAVAFF
TRBV11-2	15	TRBJ2-1	CASSPVTSGSNEQFF
TRBV7-2	17	TRBJ2-7	CASSRGPTSGSFYEQYF
TRBV28	18	TRBJ2-4	CASSLRLAGELAKNIQYF
TRBV5-5	14	TRBJ2-7	CASDRVKGSYEQYF
TRBV18	14	TRBJ1-3	CASSPSDSGNTIYF
TRBV7-2	16	TRBJ1-6	CASSLFILPYNSPLHF
TRBV7-2	15	TRBJ2-7	CASSLVATELYEQYF
TRBV7-9	12	TRBJ1-2	CASSLGMDGYTF
TRBV28	16	TRBJ2-2	CASSSDSFTDTGELFF
TRBV29-1	12	TRBJ2-7	CSAASGTYEQYF
TRBV4-1	18	TRBJ2-7	CASSLYYSGTGDTYEQYF
TRBV7-9	14	TRBJ1-1	CASTPPGGRTEAFF
TRBV7-8	11	TRBJ1-1	CASTTNTEAFF
TRBV7-2	12	TRBJ1-1	CASSWGDTEAFF
TRBV28	14	TRBJ1-4	CASSLSGNGEKLFF
TRBV6-1	15	TRBJ2-1	CASRAGQGAWYEQFF
TRBV18	14	TRBJ2-5	CASSPDLRDQTQYF
TRBV25-1	14	TRBJ2-1	CASSEGWAYNEQFF
TRBV7-2	14	TRBJ2-1	CASRLAGGWHEQFF
TRBV5-5	15	TRBJ2-1	CASSRDASGSNEQFF